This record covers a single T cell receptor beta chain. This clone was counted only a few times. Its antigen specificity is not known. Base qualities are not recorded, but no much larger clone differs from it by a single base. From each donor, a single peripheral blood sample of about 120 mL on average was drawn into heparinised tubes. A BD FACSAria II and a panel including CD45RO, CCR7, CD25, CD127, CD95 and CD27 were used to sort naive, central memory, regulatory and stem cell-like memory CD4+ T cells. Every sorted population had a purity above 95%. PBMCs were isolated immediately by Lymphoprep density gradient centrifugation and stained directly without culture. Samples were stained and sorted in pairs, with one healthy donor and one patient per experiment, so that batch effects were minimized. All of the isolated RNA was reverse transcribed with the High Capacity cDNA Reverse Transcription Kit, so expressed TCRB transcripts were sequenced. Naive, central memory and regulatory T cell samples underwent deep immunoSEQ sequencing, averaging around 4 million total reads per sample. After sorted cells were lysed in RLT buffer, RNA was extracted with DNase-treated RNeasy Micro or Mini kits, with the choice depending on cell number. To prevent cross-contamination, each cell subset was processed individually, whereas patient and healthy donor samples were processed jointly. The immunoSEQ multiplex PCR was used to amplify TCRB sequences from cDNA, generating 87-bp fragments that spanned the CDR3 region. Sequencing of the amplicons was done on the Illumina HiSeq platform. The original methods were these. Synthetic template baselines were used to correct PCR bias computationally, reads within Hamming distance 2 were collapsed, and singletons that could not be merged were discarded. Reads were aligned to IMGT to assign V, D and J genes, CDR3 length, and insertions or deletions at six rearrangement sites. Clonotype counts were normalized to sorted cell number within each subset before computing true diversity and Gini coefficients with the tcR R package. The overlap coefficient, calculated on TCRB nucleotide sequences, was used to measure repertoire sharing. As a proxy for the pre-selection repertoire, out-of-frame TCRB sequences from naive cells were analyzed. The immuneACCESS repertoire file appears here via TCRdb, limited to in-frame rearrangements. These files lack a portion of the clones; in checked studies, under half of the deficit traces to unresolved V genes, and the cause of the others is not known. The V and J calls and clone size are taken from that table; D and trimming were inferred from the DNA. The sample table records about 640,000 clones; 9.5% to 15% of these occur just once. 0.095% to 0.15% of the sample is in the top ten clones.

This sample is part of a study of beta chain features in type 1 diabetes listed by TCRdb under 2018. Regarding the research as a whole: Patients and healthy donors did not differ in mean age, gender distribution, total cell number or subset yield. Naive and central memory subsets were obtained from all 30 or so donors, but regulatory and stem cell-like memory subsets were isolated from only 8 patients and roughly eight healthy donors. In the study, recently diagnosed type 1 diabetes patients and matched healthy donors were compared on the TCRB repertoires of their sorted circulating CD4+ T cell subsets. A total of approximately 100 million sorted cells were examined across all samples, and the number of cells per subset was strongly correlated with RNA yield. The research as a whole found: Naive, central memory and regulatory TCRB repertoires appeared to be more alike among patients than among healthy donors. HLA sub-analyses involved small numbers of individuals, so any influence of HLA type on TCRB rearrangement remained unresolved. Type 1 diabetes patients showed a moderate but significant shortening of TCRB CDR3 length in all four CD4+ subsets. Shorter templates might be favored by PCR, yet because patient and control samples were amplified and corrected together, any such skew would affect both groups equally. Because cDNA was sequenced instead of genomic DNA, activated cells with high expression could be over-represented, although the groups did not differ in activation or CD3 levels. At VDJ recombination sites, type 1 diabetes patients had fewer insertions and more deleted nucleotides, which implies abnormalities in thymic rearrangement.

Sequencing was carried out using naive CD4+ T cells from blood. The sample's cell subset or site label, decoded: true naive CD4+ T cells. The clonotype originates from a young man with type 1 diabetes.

The sequence in DNA is TGTGCCAGCAAAAGTTTAGCGGGGGGACTCACCGGGGAGCTGTTTTTT. Translation gives CASKSLAGGLTGELFF. The chain is encoded by TRBV7-2 joined to TRBJ2-2; TRBD2 lines up with 10 middle nucleotides. V is cut back by 7 bases and J by 4 bases, with 9 bases in the junction unmatched. CDR1 and CDR2 were assigned from the germline V gene as SGHTA and FQGNSA. Reading from cysteine to phenylalanine, the CDR3 counts 16 amino acids. CDR3 DNA is the only sequence kept; it has 48 bases, read in frame from the first base.